This T cell receptor beta chain was retrieved from a study of blood T cell repertoires in COVID-19. Sequenced by immunoSEQ multiplex PCR; TCRdb stores in-frame clones only, minus some. The sample lists around 140,000 clones; 65% to 85% were seen once. Germline V lookup: CDR1 DFQATT, CDR2 SNEGSKA (reference sequence). This CDR3 is 18 amino acids long. On this clone itself: At one end the junction does not follow the germline gene, possibly because of a read error. The same CDR3 can be traced to other DNA sequences in this sample.

What was sequenced was peripheral blood. This chain links TRBV20-1 with TRBJ2-4; 7 nucleotides line up with TRBD2. The TCR sequence derives from a woman older than 75 with acute or convalescent COVID-19. The CDR3: CSASHPNLGRVFGNIQYF. The CDR3, as DNA: TGTAGTGCTAGTCACCCCAACCTGGGGAGGGTATTTGGGAACATTCAGTACTTC.